This is a list of T cell receptor beta chains from one sample in a study of regulatory T cells in long-lasting Graves disease. From the multiplex PCR reads, TCRdb called clonotypes with MiXCR, one entry per CDR3 protein. The table shows around 400,000 distinct CDR3 sequences, with 15% to 19% occurring only once. This material consisted of peripheral blood mononuclear cells (PBMCs), taken at new diagnosis, from a patient treated with antithyroid drugs. These receptors were taken from a female donor with Graves disease. The CDR3 runs from the conserved cysteine through the conserved F or W. A D gene is named only where the DNA matches it firmly. Clone size, where shown, is once, few, many, or a class for clones that have expanded.

V	D	J	size	CDR3	DNA
TRBV7-9	NA	TRBJ2-1	many	CASSLVLGSSSYNEQFF	TGTGCCAGCAGCTTGGTGCTAGGTTCCAGCTCCTACAATGAGCAGTTCTTC
TRBV2	TRBD2	TRBJ2-4	many	CASSEDLRLAAKNIQYF	TGTGCCAGCAGTGAAGACCTCCGACTAGCGGCCAAAAACATTCAGTACTTC
TRBV27	NA	TRBJ1-3	NA	CASKRLVSGNTIYF	TGTGCCAGCAAGCGGTTAGTCTCTGGAAACACCATATATTTT
TRBV24-1	NA	TRBJ2-2	many	CATSGISGGELFF	TGTGCCACCAGTGGGATCAGTGGCGGGGAGCTGTTTTTT
TRBV15	NA	TRBJ2-5	NA	CATTGDGETQYF	TGTGCCACCACCGGGGACGGAGAGACCCAGTACTTC
TRBV9	TRBD1	TRBJ1-5	few	CASRTGGNPSNQPQHF	TGTGCCAGCAGGACAGGGGGCAACCCAAGCAATCAGCCCCAGCATTTT
TRBV3-1	NA	TRBJ1-1	many	CASSQRQSNTEAFF	TGTGCCAGCAGCCAGAGGCAGAGTAACACTGAAGCTTTCTTT
TRBV4-1	TRBD1	TRBJ2-6	few	CASSQPGQGLSGANVLTF	TGCGCCAGCAGCCAACCGGGACAGGGATTATCTGGGGCCAACGTCCTGACTTTC
TRBV28	NA	TRBJ2-1	NA	CASSLETYRYNEQFF	TGTGCCAGCAGTCTAGAGACATATCGCTACAATGAGCAGTTCTTC
TRBV28	NA	TRBJ2-1	many	CASSSLSYNEQFF	TGTGCCAGCAGTTCCCTCTCTTACAATGAGCAGTTCTTC
TRBV7-2	NA	TRBJ1-2	many	CASSLDGGRAYGYTF	TGTGCCAGCAGCTTAGATGGCGGCAGGGCCTATGGCTACACCTTC
TRBV6-1	NA	TRBJ1-1	NA	CASLVKPSQEAFF	TGTGCCAGCTTGGTAAAACCTTCTCAGGAAGCTTTCTTT
TRBV19	NA	TRBJ2-1	many	CASRARDSSYNEQFF	TGTGCCAGTAGGGCCAGGGATAGCTCCTACAATGAGCAGTTCTTC
TRBV12-3/TRBV12-4	TRBD1	TRBJ2-1	many	CASSLDRTGHSYNEQFF	TGTGCCAGCAGTTTAGACCGGACAGGCCACTCCTACAATGAGCAGTTCTTC
TRBV2	NA	TRBJ1-1	NA	CASSSRTLTTEAFF	TGTGCCAGCAGTTCTCGGACACTAACCACTGAAGCTTTCTTT
TRBV12-3/TRBV12-4	NA	TRBJ1-5	many	CASSPRDNQPQHF	TGTGCCAGCAGCCCAAGGGACAATCAGCCCCAGCATTTT
TRBV27	TRBD1	TRBJ2-3	NA	CASSSRGQGSTDTQYF	TGTGCCAGCAGTTCGCGGGGACAGGGAAGCACAGATACGCAGTATTTT
TRBV6-1	NA	TRBJ2-7	few	CASSTPSGAISYEQYF	TGTGCCAGCAGTACCCCATCGGGGGCGATATCCTACGAGCAGTACTTC
TRBV27	TRBD1	TRBJ2-1	NA	CASSLRINLGGRSNEQFF	TGTGCCAGCAGTTTAAGAATCAACCTAGGGGGCCGGAGCAATGAGCAGTTCTTC
TRBV12-3/TRBV12-4	NA	TRBJ2-3	many	CASSFGEKGTDTQYF	TGTGCCAGCAGTTTCGGGGAGAAGGGGACAGATACGCAGTATTTT
TRBV6-2/TRBV6-3	NA	TRBJ1-1	few	CASSYPLSTKAFF	TGTGCCAGCAGTTACCCACTAAGCACTAAAGCTTTCTTT
TRBV19	NA	TRBJ1-5	NA	CASSMRVGTGSNQPQHF	TGTGCCAGTAGTATGAGGGTGGGGACGGGAAGCAATCAGCCCCAGCATTTT
TRBV2	NA	TRBJ2-5	many	CASKGGLTQETQYF	TGTGCCAGCAAGGGTGGACTTACCCAAGAGACCCAGTACTTC